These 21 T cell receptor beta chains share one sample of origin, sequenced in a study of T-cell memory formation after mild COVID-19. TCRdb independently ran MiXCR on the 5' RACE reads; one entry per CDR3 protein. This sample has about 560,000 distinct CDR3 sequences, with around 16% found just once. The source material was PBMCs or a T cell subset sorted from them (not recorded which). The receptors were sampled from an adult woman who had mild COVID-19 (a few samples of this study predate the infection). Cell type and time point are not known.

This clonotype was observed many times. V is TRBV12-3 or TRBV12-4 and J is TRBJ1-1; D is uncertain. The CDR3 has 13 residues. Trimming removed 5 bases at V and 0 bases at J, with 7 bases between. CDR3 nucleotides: TGTGCCAGCAGTCCGCAGATGAACACTGAAGCTTTCTTT. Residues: CASSPQMNTEAFF.

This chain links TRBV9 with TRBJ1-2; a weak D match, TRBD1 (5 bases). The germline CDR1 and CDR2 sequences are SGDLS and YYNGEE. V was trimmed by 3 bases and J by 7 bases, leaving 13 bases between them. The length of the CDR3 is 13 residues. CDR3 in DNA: TGTGCCAGCAGCGGAACCGGGACCGGTGGCTACACCTTC. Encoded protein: CASSGTGTGGYTF. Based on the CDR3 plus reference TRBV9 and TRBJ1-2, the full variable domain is DSGVTQTPKHLITATGQRVTLRCSPRSGDLSVYWYQQSLDQGLQFLIQYYNGEERAKGNILERFSAQQFPDLHSELNLSSLELGDSALYFCASSGTGTGGYTFGSGTRLTVV.

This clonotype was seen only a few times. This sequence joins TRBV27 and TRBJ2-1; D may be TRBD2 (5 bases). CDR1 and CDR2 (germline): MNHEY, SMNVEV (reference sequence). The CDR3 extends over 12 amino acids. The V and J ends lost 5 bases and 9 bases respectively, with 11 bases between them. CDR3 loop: CASSRTVGEQFF. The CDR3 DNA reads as TGTGCCAGCAGTCGGACTGTGGGTGAGCAGTTCTTC.

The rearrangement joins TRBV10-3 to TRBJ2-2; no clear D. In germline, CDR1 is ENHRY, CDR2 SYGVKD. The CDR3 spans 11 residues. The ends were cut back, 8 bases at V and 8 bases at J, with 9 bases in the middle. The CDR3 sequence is CAIHENGELFF. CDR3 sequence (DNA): TGTGCCATCCATGAGAATGGGGAGCTGTTTTTT.

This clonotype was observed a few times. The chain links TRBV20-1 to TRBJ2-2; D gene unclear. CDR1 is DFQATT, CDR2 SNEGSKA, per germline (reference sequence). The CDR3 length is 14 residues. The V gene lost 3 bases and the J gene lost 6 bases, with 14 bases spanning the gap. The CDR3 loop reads CSARRSHDPGELFF. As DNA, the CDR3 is TGCAGTGCTAGGCGTTCACACGATCCCGGGGAGCTGTTTTTT.

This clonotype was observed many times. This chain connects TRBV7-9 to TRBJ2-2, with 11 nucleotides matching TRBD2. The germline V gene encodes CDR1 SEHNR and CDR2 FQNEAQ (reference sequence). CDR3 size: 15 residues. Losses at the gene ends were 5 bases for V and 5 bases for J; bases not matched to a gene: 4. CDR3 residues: CASSSSGRATGELFF. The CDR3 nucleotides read TGTGCCAGCAGCAGTAGCGGGAGGGCAACCGGGGAGCTGTTTTTT. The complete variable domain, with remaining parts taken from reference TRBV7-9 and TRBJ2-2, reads DTGVSQNPRHKITKRGQNVTFRCDPISEHNRLYWYRQTLGQGPEFLTYFQNEAQLEKSRLLSDRFSAERPKGSFSTLEIQRTEQGDSAMYLCASSSSGRATGELFFGEGSRLTVL.

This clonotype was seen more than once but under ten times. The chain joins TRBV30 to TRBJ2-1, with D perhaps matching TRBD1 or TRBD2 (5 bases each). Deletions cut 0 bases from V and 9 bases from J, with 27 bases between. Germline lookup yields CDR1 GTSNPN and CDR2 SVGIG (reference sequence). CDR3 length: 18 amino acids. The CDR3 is CAWSVGVPAAPRRPEQFF. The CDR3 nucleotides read TGTGCCTGGAGTGTAGGGGTTCCAGCGGCTCCTAGGAGGCCTGAGCAGTTCTTC. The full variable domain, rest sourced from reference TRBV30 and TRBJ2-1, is SQTIHQWPATLVQPVGSPLSLECTVEGTSNPNLYWYRQAAGRGLQLLFYSVGIGQISSEVPQNLSASRPQDRQFILSSKKLLLSDSGFYLCAWSVGVPAAPRRPEQFFGPGTRLTVL.

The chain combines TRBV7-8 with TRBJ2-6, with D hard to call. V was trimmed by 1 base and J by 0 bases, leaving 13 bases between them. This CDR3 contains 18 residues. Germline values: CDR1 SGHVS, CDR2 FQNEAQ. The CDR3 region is CASSLVRTLGSGANVLTF. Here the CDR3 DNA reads TGTGCCAGCAGCTTAGTTAGAACGCTCGGCTCTGGGGCCAACGTCCTGACTTTC.

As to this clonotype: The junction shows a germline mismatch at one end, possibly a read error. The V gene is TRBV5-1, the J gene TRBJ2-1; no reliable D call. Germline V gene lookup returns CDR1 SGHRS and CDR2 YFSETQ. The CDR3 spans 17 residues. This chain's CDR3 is CASSSSLGKVLYSEQFF. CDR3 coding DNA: TGCGCCAGCAGCTCGTCGCTCGGAAAGGTTCTTTACAGTGAGCAGTTCTTC.

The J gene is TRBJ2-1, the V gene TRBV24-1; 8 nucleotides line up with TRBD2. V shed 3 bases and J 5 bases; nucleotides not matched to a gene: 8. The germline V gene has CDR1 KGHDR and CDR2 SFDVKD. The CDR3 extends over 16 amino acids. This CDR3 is CATSDPDSGINNEQFF. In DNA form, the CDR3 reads TGTGCCACCAGTGATCCCGATAGCGGGATTAACAATGAGCAGTTCTTC.

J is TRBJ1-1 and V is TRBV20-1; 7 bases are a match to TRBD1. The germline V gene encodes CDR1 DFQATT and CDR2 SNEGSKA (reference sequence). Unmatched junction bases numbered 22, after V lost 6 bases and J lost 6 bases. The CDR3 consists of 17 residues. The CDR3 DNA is TGCAGTGCCCCAAAACCCCCTGGCGGGACAGTTGGCGCTGAAGCTTTCTTT. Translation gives CSAPKPPGGTVGAEAFF.

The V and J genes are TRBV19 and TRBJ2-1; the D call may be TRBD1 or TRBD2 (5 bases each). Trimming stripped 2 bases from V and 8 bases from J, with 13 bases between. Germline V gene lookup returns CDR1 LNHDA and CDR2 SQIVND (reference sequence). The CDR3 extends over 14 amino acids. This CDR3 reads CASSIYRGRDEQFF. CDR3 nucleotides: TGTGCCAGTAGTATATACCGGGGCCGAGATGAGCAGTTCTTC.

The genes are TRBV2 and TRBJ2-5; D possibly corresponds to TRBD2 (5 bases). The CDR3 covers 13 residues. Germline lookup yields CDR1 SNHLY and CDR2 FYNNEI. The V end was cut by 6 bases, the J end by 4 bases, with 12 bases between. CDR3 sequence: CASSLLEGETQYF. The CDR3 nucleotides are TGTGCCAGCAGCCTACTAGAGGGAGAGACCCAGTACTTC. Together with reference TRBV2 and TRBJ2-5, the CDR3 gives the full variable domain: EPEVTQTPSHQVTQMGQEVILRCVPISNHLYFYWYRQILGQKVEFLVSFYNNEISEKSEIFDDQFSVERPDGSNFTLKIRSTKLEDSAMYFCASSLLEGETQYFGPGTRLLVL.

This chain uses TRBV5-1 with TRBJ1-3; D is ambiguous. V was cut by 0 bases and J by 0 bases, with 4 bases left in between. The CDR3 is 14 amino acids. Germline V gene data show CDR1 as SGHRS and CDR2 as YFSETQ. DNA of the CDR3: TGCGCCAGCAGCTTGGGGGACTCTGGAAACACCATATATTTT. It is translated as CASSLGDSGNTIYF.

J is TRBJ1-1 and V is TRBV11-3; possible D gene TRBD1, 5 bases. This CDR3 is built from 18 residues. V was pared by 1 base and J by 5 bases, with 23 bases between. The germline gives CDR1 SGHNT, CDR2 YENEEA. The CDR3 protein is CASSLGGRGGSPRTEAFF. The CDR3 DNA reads TGTGCCAGCAGCTTAGGGGGCCGGGGAGGTTCCCCCAGGACTGAAGCTTTCTTT.

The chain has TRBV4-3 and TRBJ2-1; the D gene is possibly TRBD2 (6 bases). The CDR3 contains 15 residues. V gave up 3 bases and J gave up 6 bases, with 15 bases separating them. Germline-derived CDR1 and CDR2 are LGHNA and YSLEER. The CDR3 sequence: CASSQPGHGGNEQFF. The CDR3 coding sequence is TGCGCCAGCAGCCAGCCCGGTCACGGGGGCAATGAGCAGTTCTTC.

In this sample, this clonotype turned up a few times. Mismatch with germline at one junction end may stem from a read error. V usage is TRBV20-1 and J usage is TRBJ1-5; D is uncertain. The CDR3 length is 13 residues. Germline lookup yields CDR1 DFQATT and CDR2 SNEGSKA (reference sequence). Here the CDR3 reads CSAREYSNQPQHF. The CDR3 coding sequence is TGCAGTGCTCGAGAGTATAGCAATCAGCCCCAGCATTTT.

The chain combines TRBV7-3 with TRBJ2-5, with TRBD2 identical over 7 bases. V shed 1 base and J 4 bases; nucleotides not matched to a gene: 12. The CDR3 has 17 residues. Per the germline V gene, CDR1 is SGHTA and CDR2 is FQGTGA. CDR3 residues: CASSLIGGERAGETQYF. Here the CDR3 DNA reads TGTGCCAGCAGCTTAATTGGGGGGGAGCGAGCTGGAGAGACCCAGTACTTC.

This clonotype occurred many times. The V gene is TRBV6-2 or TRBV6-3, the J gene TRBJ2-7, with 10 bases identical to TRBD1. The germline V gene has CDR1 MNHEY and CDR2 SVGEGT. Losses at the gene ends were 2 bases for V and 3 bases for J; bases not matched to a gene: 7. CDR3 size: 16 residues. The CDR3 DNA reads TGTGCCAGCAGTTACGACGGGACAGGGGATTACTACGAGCAGTACTTC. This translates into CASSYDGTGDYYEQYF.

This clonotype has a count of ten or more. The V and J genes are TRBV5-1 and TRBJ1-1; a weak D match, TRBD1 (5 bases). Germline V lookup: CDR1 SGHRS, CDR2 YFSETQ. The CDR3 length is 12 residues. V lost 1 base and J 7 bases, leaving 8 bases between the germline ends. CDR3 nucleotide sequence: TGCGCCAGCAGCTTGAAAGGGGTTGAAGCTTTCTTT. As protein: CASSLKGVEAFF. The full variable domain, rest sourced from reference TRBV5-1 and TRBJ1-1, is KAGVTQTPRYLIKTRGQQVTLSCSPISGHRSVSWYQQTPGQGLQFLFEYFSETQRNKGNFPGRFSGRQFSNSRSEMNVSTLELGDSALYLCASSLKGVEAFFGQGTRLTVV.

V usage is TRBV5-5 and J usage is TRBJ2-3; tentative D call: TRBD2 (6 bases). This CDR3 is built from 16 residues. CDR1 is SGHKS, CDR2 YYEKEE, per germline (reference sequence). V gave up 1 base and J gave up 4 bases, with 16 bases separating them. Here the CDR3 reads CASSLIGSWGADTQYF. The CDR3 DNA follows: TGTGCCAGCAGCTTGATAGGTTCCTGGGGGGCAGATACGCAGTATTTT.